Shown below are 2 T cell receptor beta chains from a single sample sequenced in a study of radiation and T cells in renal cell carcinoma. Time point described: baseline pretreatment blood. As for treatment: 15 Gy SBRT to primary tumor, nephrectomy 4 weeks later. Sequencing used immunoSEQ multiplex PCR; TCRdb keeps in-frame clones, though not all of them. The sample lists tens of thousands of clones; more than 75% were seen once. Sequencing was performed on blood, taken from a patient whose treatment included radiotherapy and nephrectomy. All receptors derive from a man in his 60s with renal cell carcinoma.

V gene TRBV29-1 combines with J gene TRBJ1-4; D not resolved. The CDR3 has 15 residues. Germline values: CDR1 SQVTM, CDR2 ANQGSEA. Trimming removed 3 bases from V and 7 bases from J, with 18 bases in between. In nucleotides, the CDR3 is TGCAGCGTTGAGTGGACCGACGCGCCGATTGAAAAACTGTTTTTT. Protein sequence: CSVEWTDAPIEKLFF. The full variable domain, its missing parts supplied by reference TRBV29-1 and TRBJ1-4, is SAVISQKPSRDICQRGTSLTIQCQVDSQVTMMFWYRQQPGQSLTLIATANQGSEATYESGFVIDKFPISRPNLTFSTLTVSNMSPEDSSIYLCSVEWTDAPIEKLFFGSGTQLSVL.

V usage is TRBV7-2 and J usage is TRBJ2-5, with 9 bases identical to TRBD1. CDR1 SGHTA and CDR2 FQGNSA come from the germline V gene. This CDR3 contains 18 residues. V dropped 1 base and J dropped 1; count of bases not matched to a gene: 10. CDR3 residues: CASSLVIGTGHRQETQYF. For the CDR3, the DNA is TGTGCCAGCAGCTTAGTCATTGGGACAGGGCACCGCCAAGAGACCCAGTACTTC.